The 2 T cell receptor beta chains reported below all come from one sample, sequenced in a study of T cell responses to AZD1222 COVID-19 vaccine. Here immunoSEQ multiplex PCR was the method, and the copy in TCRdb shows in-frame clones only, minus some. The table shows 85,000 to 100,000 clones, with 85% to 90% occurring only once. This specimen consisted of peripheral blood, obtained on day 0 of AZD1222 vaccination. The source is an adult in good health.

This clone appeared once. The chain carries TRBV10-2 and TRBJ1-6, with no clear D. V was clipped by 0 bases and J by 7 bases, with 4 bases between them. CDR1 WSHSY and CDR2 SAAADI come from the germline V gene. The CDR3 runs 13 residues. For the CDR3, the DNA is TGCGCCAGCAGTGAGTCCGGGAATTCACCCCTCCACTTT. Translating it yields CASSESGNSPLHF.

The V gene is TRBV7-8, the J gene TRBJ1-3; D is ambiguous. CDR3 size: 13 residues. Looked up from germline, CDR1 is SGHVS and CDR2 is FQNEAQ. V was pared by 0 bases and J by 4 bases, with 4 bases between. This CDR3 reads CASSLAGGNTIYF. In DNA form, the CDR3 reads TGTGCCAGCAGCTTAGCGGGAGGAAACACCATATATTTT.